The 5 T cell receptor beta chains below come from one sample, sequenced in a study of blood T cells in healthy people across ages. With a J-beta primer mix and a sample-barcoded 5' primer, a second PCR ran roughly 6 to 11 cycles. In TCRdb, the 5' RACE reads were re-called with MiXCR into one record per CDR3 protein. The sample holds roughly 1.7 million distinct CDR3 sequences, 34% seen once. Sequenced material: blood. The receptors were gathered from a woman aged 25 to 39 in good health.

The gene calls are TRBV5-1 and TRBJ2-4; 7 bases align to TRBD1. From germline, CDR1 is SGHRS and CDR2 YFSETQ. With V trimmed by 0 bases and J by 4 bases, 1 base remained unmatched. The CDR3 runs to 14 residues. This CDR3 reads CASSLEGAKNIQYF. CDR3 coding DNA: TGCGCCAGCAGCTTGGAGGGGGCAAAAAACATTCAGTACTTC.

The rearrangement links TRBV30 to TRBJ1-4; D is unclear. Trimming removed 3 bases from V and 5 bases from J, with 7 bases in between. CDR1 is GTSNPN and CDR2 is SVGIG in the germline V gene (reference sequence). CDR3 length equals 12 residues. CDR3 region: CAWSGRNEKLFF. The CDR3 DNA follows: TGTGCCTGGAGCGGTCGGAATGAAAAACTGTTTTTT.

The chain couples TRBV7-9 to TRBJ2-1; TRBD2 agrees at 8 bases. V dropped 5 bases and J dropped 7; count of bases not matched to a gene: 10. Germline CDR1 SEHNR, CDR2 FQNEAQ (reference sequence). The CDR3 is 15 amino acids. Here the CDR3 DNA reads TGTGCCAGCAGCCACGGGAGCGGGAGAGGGAATGAGCAGTTCTTC. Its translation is CASSHGSGRGNEQFF.

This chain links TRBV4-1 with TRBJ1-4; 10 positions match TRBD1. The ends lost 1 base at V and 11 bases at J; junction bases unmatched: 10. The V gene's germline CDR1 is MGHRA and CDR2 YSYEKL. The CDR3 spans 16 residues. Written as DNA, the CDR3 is TGCGCCAGCAGCCAAGTACCGGGACAGGGGCTCCCGAAACTGTTTTTT. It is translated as CASSQVPGQGLPKLFF.

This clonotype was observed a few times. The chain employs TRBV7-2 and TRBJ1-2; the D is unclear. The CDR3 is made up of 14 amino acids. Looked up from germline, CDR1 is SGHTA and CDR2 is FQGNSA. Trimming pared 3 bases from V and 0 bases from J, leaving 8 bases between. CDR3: CASSFRTANYGYTF. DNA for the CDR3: TGTGCCAGCAGCTTTCGGACGGCTAACTATGGCTACACCTTC.